This TCR beta chain is from a study of blood T cell repertoires in COVID-19. Study-level background: Donors in the United States, Italy and Spain gave samples during acute or convalescent COVID-19. T cells, B-cell-depleted T cells, or PBMCs provided the cDNA or gDNA that served as material.

The CDR3 is 17 amino acids. The V gene end was trimmed by 0 bases and the J gene end by 5 bases; junction bases not matched to a gene: 8. Germline CDR1 SGDLS, CDR2 YYNGEE. The authors' processing: By means of reference gene primer amplification, nucleated cell counts were estimated. Produced via immunoSEQ multiplex PCR; TCRdb's table is partial and in-frame only. From that table come the V and J calls and clone size; the DNA was used to work out D and trimming. The top ten clones hold around 6.2% of a sample with 35,000 to 45,000 clones, nearly 90% of them seen once. The sequencing sample was made of peripheral blood. The clonotype was recovered from a human donor in a cohort sampled during active COVID-19. The V and J genes are TRBV9 and TRBJ2-1, with 10 bases fitting TRBD1. In DNA form, the CDR3 reads TGTGCCAGCAGCGTAGGACAGGGGGCCCGAGCGAACAATGAGCAGTTCTTC. Protein sequence: CASSVGQGARANNEQFF.